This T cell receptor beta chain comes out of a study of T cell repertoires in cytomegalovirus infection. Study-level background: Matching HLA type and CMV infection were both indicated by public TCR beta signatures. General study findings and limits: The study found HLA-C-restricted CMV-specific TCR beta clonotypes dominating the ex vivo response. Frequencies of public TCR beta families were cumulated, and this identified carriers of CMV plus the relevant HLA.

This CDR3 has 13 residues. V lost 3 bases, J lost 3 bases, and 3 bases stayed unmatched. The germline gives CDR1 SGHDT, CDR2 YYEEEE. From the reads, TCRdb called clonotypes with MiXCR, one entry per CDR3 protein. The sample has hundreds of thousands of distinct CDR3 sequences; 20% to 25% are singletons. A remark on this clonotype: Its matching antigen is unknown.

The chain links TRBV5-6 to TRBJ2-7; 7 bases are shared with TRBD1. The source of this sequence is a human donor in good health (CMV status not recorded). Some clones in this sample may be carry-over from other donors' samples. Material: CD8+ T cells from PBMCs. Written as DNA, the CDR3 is TGTGCCAGCAGCTCGGACAGGAACTACGAGCAGTACGTC. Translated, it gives CASSSDRNYEQYV.